The next 11 T cell receptor beta chains were all read from a single sample in a study of CD8 T cells in Susac syndrome. With random hexamers, 0.5 to 1 ug RNA was reverse transcribed. Using its own MiXCR run on the immunoSEQ multiplex PCR reads, TCRdb lists one record per CDR3 protein. Among 45,000 or so distinct CDR3 sequences, more than 85% were seen once, and the ten largest hold 0.5% to 0.6%. The sample comprised CD8+ T cells from PBMCs. These receptors originate from a human donor in good health.

The chain is built from TRBV19 and TRBJ1-5; D call uncertain. The V gene lost 3 bases and the J gene lost 4 bases, with 7 bases spanning the gap. Germline V gene sequence: CDR1 LNHDA, CDR2 SQIVND (reference sequence). CDR3 length: 13 residues. In nucleotides, the CDR3 is TGTGCCAGTAGTATCGGCGGGAATCAGCCCCAGCATTTT. It codes for CASSIGGNQPQHF.

The CDR3 bases are TGTGCCAGCAATCCGGGGGCTGGGGCCAACGTCCTGACTTTC. Residues: CASNPGAGANVLTF. The chain employs TRBV6-5 and TRBJ2-6; D possibly corresponds to TRBD2 (6 bases). Germline V gives CDR1 MNHEY, CDR2 SVGAGI. V shed 7 bases and J shed 2 bases, with 9 bases lying between them. The CDR3 totals 14 residues.

The chain employs TRBV19 and TRBJ2-1, with D unclear. The CDR3 spans 13 residues. The V gene lost 5 bases and the J gene lost 7 bases, with 12 bases spanning the gap. The germline V gene encodes CDR1 LNHDA and CDR2 SQIVND (reference sequence). CDR3 region: CASSLSIRNEQFF. Written as DNA, the CDR3 is TGTGCCAGTAGTCTAAGTATCCGAAATGAGCAGTTCTTC.

This chain uses TRBV6-6 with TRBJ1-5; D is uncertain. The CDR3 covers 15 residues. Germline assignment: CDR1 MNHNY and CDR2 SVGAGI (reference sequence). V lost 0 bases, J lost 2 bases, and 8 bases lay in between. The CDR3 region is CASSYSVAGNQPQHF. Here the CDR3 DNA reads TGTGCCAGCAGTTACTCGGTGGCGGGCAATCAGCCCCAGCATTTT.

This chain connects TRBV4-2 to TRBJ1-5; D ambiguous. The V and J ends lost 1 base and 0 bases respectively, with 7 bases between them. This CDR3 region has 15 residues. The V gene's germline CDR1 is LGHNA and CDR2 YNFKEQ. CDR3 region: CASSQVLISNQPQHF. The DNA for the CDR3 is TGTGCCAGCAGCCAAGTCTTAATTAGCAATCAGCCCCAGCATTTT.

V is TRBV10-1 and J is TRBJ2-1, with 8 bases that match TRBD2. In germline, CDR1 is WNHNN, CDR2 SYGVQD (reference sequence). This CDR3 spans 16 amino acids. V dropped 5 bases and J dropped 5; count of bases not matched to a gene: 11. CDR3 region: CASSQTAGEVNNEQFF. CDR3 bases: TGCGCCAGCAGTCAAACAGCGGGAGAAGTGAACAATGAGCAGTTCTTC.

This chain joins TRBV15 and TRBJ2-5; tentative D call: TRBD2 (5 bases). Between the trimmed V and J ends, which lost 3 bases and 2 bases, there was a span of 7 bases. From germline, CDR1 is LNHNV and CDR2 YYDKDF (reference sequence). The CDR3 is made up of 13 amino acids. The CDR3 nucleotides read TGTGCCACCAGCAGCGGGGATCAAGAGACCCAGTACTTC. It translates to CATSSGDQETQYF.

V is TRBV29-1 and J is TRBJ2-3; tentative D call: TRBD2 (6 bases). V lost 0 bases and J lost 2, with 15 bases in between. This CDR3 contains 16 residues. CDR1 and CDR2 (germline): SQVTM, ANQGSEA. The CDR3 spells CSVEDIPGLDTDTQYF. CDR3 DNA: TGCAGCGTTGAAGATATCCCGGGACTCGACACAGATACGCAGTATTTT.

The V call is TRBV6-2 or TRBV6-3, the J call TRBJ2-2; 9 bases agree with TRBD1. Germline V gene data show CDR1 as MNHEY and CDR2 as SVGEGT. This CDR3 is 16 amino acids long. Unmatched junction bases numbered 6, after V lost 4 bases and J lost 3 bases. The CDR3 loop is CASSSWTGADTGELFF. DNA for the CDR3: TGTGCCAGCAGTTCCTGGACAGGGGCTGACACCGGGGAGCTGTTTTTT.

The V and J genes are TRBV6-5 and TRBJ2-7; 11 positions agree with TRBD1. The CDR3 spans 15 residues. V was clipped by 3 bases and J by 3 bases; unmatched bases: 4. The V gene's germline CDR1 is MNHEY and CDR2 SVGAGI. The CDR3, as DNA: TGTGCCAGCAGTTATTGGACAGGGGGCGACTACGAGCAGTACTTC. It translates to CASSYWTGGDYEQYF.

This sequence joins TRBV7-9 and TRBJ2-2, with D unresolved. The CDR3 totals 12 residues. Germline V gives CDR1 SEHNR, CDR2 FQNEAQ (reference sequence). V shed 6 bases and J shed 14 bases, with 16 bases lying between them. The CDR3 DNA reads TGTGCCAGCAGTTTAAGGGCCGGAGAACTGTTTTTT. Its translation: CASSLRAGELFF.